A selection of T cell receptor beta chains follows, all from one sample in a study of T cells in localized non-small cell lung cancer. Measured with immunoSEQ multiplex PCR; TCRdb has only the in-frame clones, and not every one. The table has more than 1,300 clones, approximately 18% seen once. The material was normal lung tissue next to the tumor, obtained before any cancer treatment. The receptors stem from a female donor over 55 with stage II lung adenocarcinoma. Both conserved end residues are part of each CDR3. D genes are given only for firm matches. Clone size is given for some rows only: seen once, a few or many times, or a class if the clone is expanded.

d_gene,v_gene,j_gene,abundance,CDR3aa,CDR3nt
.,TRBV28,TRBJ2-1,.,CASSNPRVRGAPANEQFF,TGTGCCAGCAGTAATCCTAGGGTTCGGGGGGCGCCGGCCAATGAGCAGTTCTTC
.,TRBV6-8,TRBJ1-2,few,CASSSLGGAYGYTF,TGTGCCAGCAGTTCCCTGGGGGGCGCCTATGGCTACACCTTC
TRBD2,TRBV11-3,TRBJ2-1,.,CASSWAGGFNEQFF,TGTGCCAGCAGCTGGGCGGGGGGGTTCAATGAGCAGTTCTTC
.,TRBV28,TRBJ1-2,medium-sized,CASSLNRARGYTF,TGTGCCAGCAGTTTAAACAGAGCTCGTGGCTACACCTTC
.,TRBV6-8,TRBJ1-5,few,CASSPLGAGSQPQHF,TGTGCCAGCAGCCCCCTGGGGGCCGGGAGTCAGCCCCAGCATTTT
TRBD1,TRBV15,TRBJ2-3,.,CASSLGNRGQDTQYF,TGTGCCAGCAGCTTGGGCAACAGGGGGCAAGATACGCAGTATTTT
.,TRBV6-8,TRBJ2-5,few,CASSKNPSGNRETQYF,TGTGCCAGCAGTAAAAATCCGTCGGGGAACCGAGAGACCCAGTACTTC
TRBD2,TRBV5-1,TRBJ2-2,.,CASSFIAGGTTGELFF,TGCGCCAGCAGCTTTATAGCGGGAGGGACCACCGGGGAGCTGTTTTTT
TRBD1,TRBV28,TRBJ1-5,few,CASSPGQGERGQPQHF,TGTGCCAGCAGTCCGGGACAGGGGGAGCGTGGTCAGCCCCAGCATTTT
TRBD1,TRBV28,TRBJ1-3,.,CASSPPGQSGNTIYF,TGTGCCAGCAGCCCTCCGGGACAGTCTGGAAACACCATATATTTT
.,TRBV11-3,TRBJ2-2,few,CASSLVGGTGELFF,TGTGCCAGCAGCTTAGTCGGAGGTACCGGGGAGCTGTTTTTT
.,TRBV5-1,TRBJ1-3,.,CASSLGLVGNTIYF,TGCGCCAGCAGCTTGGGACTGGTAGGAAACACCATATATTTT
TRBD2,TRBV18,TRBJ2-7,.,CASSPPGLAGGGEQYF,TGTGCCAGCTCACCCCCGGGACTAGCGGGAGGGGGTGAGCAGTACTTC
.,TRBV6-8,TRBJ1-2,large,CAISALPTNYGYTF,TGTGCCATCTCTGCGCTCCCGACTAACTATGGCTACACCTTC
.,TRBV6-8,TRBJ1-2,.,CASSQRSRIGKTYGYTF,TGTGCCAGCAGTCAGCGGTCCCGCATCGGAAAGACCTATGGCTACACCTTC
.,TRBV6-8,TRBJ2-3,few,CASSVGRGRNTQYF,TGTGCCAGCAGTGTGGGTAGGGGAAGGAATACGCAGTATTTT
TRBD1,TRBV10-3,TRBJ2-1,.,CAIKPGTGGTYNEQFF,TGTGCCATCAAACCCGGGACAGGGGGCACCTACAATGAGCAGTTCTTC
.,TRBV6-7,TRBJ1-3,few,CAIRDAAGGNTIYF,TGTGCCATCAGGGATGCCGCGGGGGGAAACACCATATATTTT
.,TRBV9,TRBJ2-5,.,CASSWRERETQYF,TGTGCCAGCAGCTGGCGGGAACGAGAGACCCAGTACTTC
TRBD1,TRBV7-1,TRBJ2-3,.,CASSPGQGGTIDTQYF,TGTGCCAGCAGCCCAGGACAGGGCGGGACGATTGATACGCAGTATTTT
.,TRBV30,TRBJ1-4,.,CAWSLQTGTNEKLFF,TGTGCCTGGAGTTTGCAGACAGGTACTAATGAAAAACTGTTTTTT
TRBD1,TRBV28,TRBJ1-4,.,CASSSSGGREKLFF,TGTGCCAGCAGTTCCTCAGGGGGGCGGGAAAAACTGTTTTTT
TRBD1,TRBV11-3,TRBJ1-1,.,CASSLGTGFDEAFF,TGTGCCAGCAGCTTAGGGACAGGGTTTGATGAAGCTTTCTTT
.,TRBV11-3,TRBJ2-1,few,CASSLEWRDNEQFF,TGTGCCAGCAGCCTTGAGTGGCGGGACAATGAGCAGTTCTTC
.,TRBV10-2,TRBJ2-2,.,CASSVGGTGELFF,TGCGCCAGCAGTGTAGGGGGCACCGGGGAGCTGTTTTTT
.,TRBV28,TRBJ1-5,.,CASSLWQDNQPQHF,TGTGCCAGCAGTTTATGGCAGGACAATCAGCCCCAGCATTTT
.,TRBV19,TRBJ2-3,.,CASKASDYTDTQYF,TGTGCCAGTAAGGCTAGCGACTACACAGATACGCAGTATTTT
.,TRBV11-3,TRBJ2-2,.,CASSLIRNTGELFF,TGTGCCAGCAGCTTAATACGGAACACCGGGGAGCTGTTTTTT
.,TRBV5-1,TRBJ2-3,few,CASSLYTGIGTDTQYF,TGCGCCAGCAGCTTGTATACAGGGATTGGCACAGATACGCAGTATTTT
.,TRBV6-8,TRBJ1-1,few,CASSYSERRMNTEAFF,TGTGCCAGCAGTTACTCAGAAAGACGGATGAACACTGAAGCTTTCTTT
.,TRBV5-1,TRBJ1-1,few,CASSDGDGGTEAFF,TGCGCCAGCAGCGACGGGGACGGGGGCACTGAAGCTTTCTTT
TRBD1,TRBV11-3,TRBJ1-1,.,CASSSGTGGNTEAFF,TGTGCCAGCAGCTCCGGGACAGGGGGGAACACTGAAGCTTTCTTT
.,TRBV25-1,TRBJ2-7,.,CASSFLGGAYEQYF,TGTGCCAGCAGTTTCCTGGGGGGGGCTTACGAGCAGTACTTC
TRBD2,TRBV6-8,TRBJ2-5,few,CASSYYGSGETETQYF,TGTGCCAGCAGTTACTATGGTAGCGGGGAGACAGAGACCCAGTACTTC
TRBD2,TRBV29-1,TRBJ2-1,once,CSVEGAGVRSYNEQFF,TGCAGCGTTGAAGGAGCGGGGGTACGTTCCTACAATGAGCAGTTCTTC
TRBD2,TRBV5-1,TRBJ2-2,few,CASRTGGLTTGELFF,TGCGCCAGCAGGACGGGAGGACTGACCACCGGGGAGCTGTTTTTT
.,TRBV19,TRBJ2-1,few,CASSIDQLGVNEQFF,TGTGCCAGTAGTATAGATCAACTAGGGGTCAATGAGCAGTTCTTC